This T cell receptor beta chain was recorded in a study of graft-versus-host responses after intestinal transplantation. Points from the study as a whole: Association was observed between peak circulating GvH clone levels and early post-transplant HvG declines.

This clone was found a few times. Profiling relied on immunoSEQ multiplex PCR, and the TCRdb table lists in-frame clones only, not all of them. The sample lists about 15,000 clones, almost 30% occurring once. This CDR3 comprises 15 residues. The authors plated about 200,000 CFSE-labeled responder cells with about 200,000 irradiated, violet-dye-labeled stimulator cells. After the reaction, proliferating CFSE-low CD3+CD4+ and CD3+CD8+ responders were sorted. V and J are TRBV21-1 and TRBJ2-7; the table's D call, TRBD2, was not checked against the DNA. TRBV21-1 is annotated as a pseudogene. The source was alloreactive CD4+ T cells from a mixed lymphocyte reaction culture, collected before intestinal transplant. Subset of the sample: CFSE-low proliferating T cells sorted from roughly six-day pre-transplant mixed lymphocyte reaction (GvH or HvG direction). This sequence originates from a human patient who received an intestinal transplant. CDR3 residues: CASSKGRGLAPEQYF. The CDR3 nucleotides are TGTGCCAGCAGCAAAGGCCGGGGACTAGCGCCGGAGCAGTACTTC.